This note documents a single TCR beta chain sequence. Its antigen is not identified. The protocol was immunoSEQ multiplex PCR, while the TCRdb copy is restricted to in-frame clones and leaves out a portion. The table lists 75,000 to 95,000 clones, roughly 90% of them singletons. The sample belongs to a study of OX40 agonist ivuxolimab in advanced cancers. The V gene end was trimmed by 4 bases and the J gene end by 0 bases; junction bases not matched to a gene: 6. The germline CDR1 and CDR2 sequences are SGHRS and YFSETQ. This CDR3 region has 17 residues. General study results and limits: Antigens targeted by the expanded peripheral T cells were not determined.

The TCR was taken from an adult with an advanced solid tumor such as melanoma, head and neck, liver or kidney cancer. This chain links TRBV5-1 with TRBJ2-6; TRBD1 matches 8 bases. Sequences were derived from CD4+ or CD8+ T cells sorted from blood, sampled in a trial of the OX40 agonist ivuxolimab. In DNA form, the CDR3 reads TGCGCCAGCAGCCCGATAACAGGGGGCTCTGGGGCCAACGTCCTGACTTTC. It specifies CASSPITGGSGANVLTF.